The entry below gives a single T cell receptor (beta chain) sequence along with its context. This clone's antigen is unknown. It has no much larger one-base neighbor in the sample; base qualities were not kept. Trimming takes 9 bases off V and 3 bases off J; junction bases not matched to a gene: 5. There are 13 amino acids in the CDR3, from cysteine to phenylalanine inclusive. The CDR3 DNA has 39 bases and is translated from base 1. Sequences ENHRY (CDR1) and SYGVKD (CDR2) are obtained from the germline V gene. Profiling of TCR beta VDJ combinations and CDR3 sequences used genomic DNA as the template. An Illumina HiSeq 2000 was used for TCR repertoire sequencing. For the original study's pipeline: Repertoire assessment relied on Simpson's diversity index, CDR3 size and DJ length profiles, and TRBV/TRBJ rearrangement plots. The most abundant DNA sequence in the deep sequencing data was taken as the immunodominant clone. CDR3 amino acid sequences were screened for sharing across subjects and were compared with published repertoires and the VDJdb database. The public reads were run again by TCRdb, first through fastp at Q25 and then through MiXCR, and only productive beta chains were kept. Rows merge per CDR3 protein into single entries with the most common DNA and genes. TCRdb's processing, not the authors' own work, is the source of the V and J calls. The sample yields hundreds of thousands of distinct CDR3 sequences; under 80% were counted once. The leading ten clones occupy 4% of the sample.

These data originate in a study of CD8+CD57+ T cells in acquired aplastic anemia (dated by TCRdb to 2016 to 2019). Background on the whole study: A mean of approximately 3 ug of DNA, ranging from roughly 0.19 to 27.4 ug, was extracted from sorted CD4+ and CD8+ cells. Mean read counts for healthy donor samples were about 10 million for CD4+ cells and about 12 million for CD8+ cells.

The paper's findings and limits, for the study overall: Some 27 CD8+ CDR3 sequences were found in both patients and controls but appeared to be highly expressed in patients and within the immunodominant clones of the patients. Patients and healthy controls showed no significant difference in CD8+ Simpson's diversity (P=0.060).

The study deep-sequenced TCR repertoires of sorted CD4+ and CD8+ blood T cells from severe aplastic anemia patients and healthy subjects. Ficoll-Paque density gradient centrifugation was used to isolate peripheral blood mononuclear cells. Before DNA was extracted, CD4+ and CD8+ T cells were sorted using either FACS or magnetic beads. Source material: sorted CD4+, CD8+, or CD8+CD57+ T cells (not recorded which) from PBMCs. This TCR was recovered from a human donor in good health, serving as a control. The rearrangement combines TRBV10-3 with TRBJ1-5, and TRBD1 aligns with 7 junction nucleotides. The bases read TGTGCCATAGGGGGCAGGTACAATCAGCCCCAGCATTTT. This encodes CAIGGRYNQPQHF.